This T cell receptor beta chain was observed in a study of blood T cell repertoires in COVID-19. In the study overall: Acute and convalescent COVID-19 samples came from the United States, Italy and Spain. PBMCs, B-cell-depleted T cells, or T cells were the source of the cDNA or gDNA that made up the material.

The CDR3 consists of 11 residues. The ends were cut back, 4 bases at V and 5 bases at J, with 5 bases in the middle. As processed by the authors: Reference gene primer amplification gave estimated nucleated cell counts. This table comes from immunoSEQ multiplex PCR, and its TCRdb copy is limited to in-frame clones, with some not included. Clone size and the V and J calls come from that table; the DNA yielded D and trimming. The repertoire holds around 68,000 clones, with approximately 80% as singletons. Worth noting for this clone: Other nucleotide sequences from this sample produce the same CDR3.

The origin of this receptor is a man older than 75 with active COVID-19. V is TRBV12-3 or TRBV12-4 and J is TRBJ2-5; the D is unclear. Material for sequencing was peripheral blood. The CDR3 loop reads CASSSVETQYF. CDR3 in DNA: TGTGCCAGCAGTTCGGTCGAGACCCAGTACTTC.